This TCR beta chain was found in a study of identical twins. This clonotype was seen only once. With 1 base clipped from V and 6 bases from J, the junction kept 5 bases outside the gene matches. There are 17 residues in the CDR3. Germline lookup yields CDR1 LGHNA and CDR2 YSLEER. Unique molecular identifiers were present on the cDNA, which also gained a universal primer site by template switching. TCRdb re-called the 5' RACE reads through MiXCR, storing one row per CDR3 protein. This table has hundreds of thousands of distinct CDR3 sequences, roughly 20% appearing once. These same records also appear under a second study, on T cells expressing NK-cell markers. That paper states: Among the eight sequenced donors, seven tested HCMV-seropositive and one tested seronegative.

The sequence was obtained from a woman younger than 35 in good health. Material: PBMCs. The V gene is TRBV4-3, the J gene TRBJ2-1, with 14 bases that match TRBD2. CDR3 DNA: TGCGCCAGCAGCCAAGGAACCGGGACTAGCGGGAGCAATGAGCAGTTCTTC. It specifies CASSQGTGTSGSNEQFF.